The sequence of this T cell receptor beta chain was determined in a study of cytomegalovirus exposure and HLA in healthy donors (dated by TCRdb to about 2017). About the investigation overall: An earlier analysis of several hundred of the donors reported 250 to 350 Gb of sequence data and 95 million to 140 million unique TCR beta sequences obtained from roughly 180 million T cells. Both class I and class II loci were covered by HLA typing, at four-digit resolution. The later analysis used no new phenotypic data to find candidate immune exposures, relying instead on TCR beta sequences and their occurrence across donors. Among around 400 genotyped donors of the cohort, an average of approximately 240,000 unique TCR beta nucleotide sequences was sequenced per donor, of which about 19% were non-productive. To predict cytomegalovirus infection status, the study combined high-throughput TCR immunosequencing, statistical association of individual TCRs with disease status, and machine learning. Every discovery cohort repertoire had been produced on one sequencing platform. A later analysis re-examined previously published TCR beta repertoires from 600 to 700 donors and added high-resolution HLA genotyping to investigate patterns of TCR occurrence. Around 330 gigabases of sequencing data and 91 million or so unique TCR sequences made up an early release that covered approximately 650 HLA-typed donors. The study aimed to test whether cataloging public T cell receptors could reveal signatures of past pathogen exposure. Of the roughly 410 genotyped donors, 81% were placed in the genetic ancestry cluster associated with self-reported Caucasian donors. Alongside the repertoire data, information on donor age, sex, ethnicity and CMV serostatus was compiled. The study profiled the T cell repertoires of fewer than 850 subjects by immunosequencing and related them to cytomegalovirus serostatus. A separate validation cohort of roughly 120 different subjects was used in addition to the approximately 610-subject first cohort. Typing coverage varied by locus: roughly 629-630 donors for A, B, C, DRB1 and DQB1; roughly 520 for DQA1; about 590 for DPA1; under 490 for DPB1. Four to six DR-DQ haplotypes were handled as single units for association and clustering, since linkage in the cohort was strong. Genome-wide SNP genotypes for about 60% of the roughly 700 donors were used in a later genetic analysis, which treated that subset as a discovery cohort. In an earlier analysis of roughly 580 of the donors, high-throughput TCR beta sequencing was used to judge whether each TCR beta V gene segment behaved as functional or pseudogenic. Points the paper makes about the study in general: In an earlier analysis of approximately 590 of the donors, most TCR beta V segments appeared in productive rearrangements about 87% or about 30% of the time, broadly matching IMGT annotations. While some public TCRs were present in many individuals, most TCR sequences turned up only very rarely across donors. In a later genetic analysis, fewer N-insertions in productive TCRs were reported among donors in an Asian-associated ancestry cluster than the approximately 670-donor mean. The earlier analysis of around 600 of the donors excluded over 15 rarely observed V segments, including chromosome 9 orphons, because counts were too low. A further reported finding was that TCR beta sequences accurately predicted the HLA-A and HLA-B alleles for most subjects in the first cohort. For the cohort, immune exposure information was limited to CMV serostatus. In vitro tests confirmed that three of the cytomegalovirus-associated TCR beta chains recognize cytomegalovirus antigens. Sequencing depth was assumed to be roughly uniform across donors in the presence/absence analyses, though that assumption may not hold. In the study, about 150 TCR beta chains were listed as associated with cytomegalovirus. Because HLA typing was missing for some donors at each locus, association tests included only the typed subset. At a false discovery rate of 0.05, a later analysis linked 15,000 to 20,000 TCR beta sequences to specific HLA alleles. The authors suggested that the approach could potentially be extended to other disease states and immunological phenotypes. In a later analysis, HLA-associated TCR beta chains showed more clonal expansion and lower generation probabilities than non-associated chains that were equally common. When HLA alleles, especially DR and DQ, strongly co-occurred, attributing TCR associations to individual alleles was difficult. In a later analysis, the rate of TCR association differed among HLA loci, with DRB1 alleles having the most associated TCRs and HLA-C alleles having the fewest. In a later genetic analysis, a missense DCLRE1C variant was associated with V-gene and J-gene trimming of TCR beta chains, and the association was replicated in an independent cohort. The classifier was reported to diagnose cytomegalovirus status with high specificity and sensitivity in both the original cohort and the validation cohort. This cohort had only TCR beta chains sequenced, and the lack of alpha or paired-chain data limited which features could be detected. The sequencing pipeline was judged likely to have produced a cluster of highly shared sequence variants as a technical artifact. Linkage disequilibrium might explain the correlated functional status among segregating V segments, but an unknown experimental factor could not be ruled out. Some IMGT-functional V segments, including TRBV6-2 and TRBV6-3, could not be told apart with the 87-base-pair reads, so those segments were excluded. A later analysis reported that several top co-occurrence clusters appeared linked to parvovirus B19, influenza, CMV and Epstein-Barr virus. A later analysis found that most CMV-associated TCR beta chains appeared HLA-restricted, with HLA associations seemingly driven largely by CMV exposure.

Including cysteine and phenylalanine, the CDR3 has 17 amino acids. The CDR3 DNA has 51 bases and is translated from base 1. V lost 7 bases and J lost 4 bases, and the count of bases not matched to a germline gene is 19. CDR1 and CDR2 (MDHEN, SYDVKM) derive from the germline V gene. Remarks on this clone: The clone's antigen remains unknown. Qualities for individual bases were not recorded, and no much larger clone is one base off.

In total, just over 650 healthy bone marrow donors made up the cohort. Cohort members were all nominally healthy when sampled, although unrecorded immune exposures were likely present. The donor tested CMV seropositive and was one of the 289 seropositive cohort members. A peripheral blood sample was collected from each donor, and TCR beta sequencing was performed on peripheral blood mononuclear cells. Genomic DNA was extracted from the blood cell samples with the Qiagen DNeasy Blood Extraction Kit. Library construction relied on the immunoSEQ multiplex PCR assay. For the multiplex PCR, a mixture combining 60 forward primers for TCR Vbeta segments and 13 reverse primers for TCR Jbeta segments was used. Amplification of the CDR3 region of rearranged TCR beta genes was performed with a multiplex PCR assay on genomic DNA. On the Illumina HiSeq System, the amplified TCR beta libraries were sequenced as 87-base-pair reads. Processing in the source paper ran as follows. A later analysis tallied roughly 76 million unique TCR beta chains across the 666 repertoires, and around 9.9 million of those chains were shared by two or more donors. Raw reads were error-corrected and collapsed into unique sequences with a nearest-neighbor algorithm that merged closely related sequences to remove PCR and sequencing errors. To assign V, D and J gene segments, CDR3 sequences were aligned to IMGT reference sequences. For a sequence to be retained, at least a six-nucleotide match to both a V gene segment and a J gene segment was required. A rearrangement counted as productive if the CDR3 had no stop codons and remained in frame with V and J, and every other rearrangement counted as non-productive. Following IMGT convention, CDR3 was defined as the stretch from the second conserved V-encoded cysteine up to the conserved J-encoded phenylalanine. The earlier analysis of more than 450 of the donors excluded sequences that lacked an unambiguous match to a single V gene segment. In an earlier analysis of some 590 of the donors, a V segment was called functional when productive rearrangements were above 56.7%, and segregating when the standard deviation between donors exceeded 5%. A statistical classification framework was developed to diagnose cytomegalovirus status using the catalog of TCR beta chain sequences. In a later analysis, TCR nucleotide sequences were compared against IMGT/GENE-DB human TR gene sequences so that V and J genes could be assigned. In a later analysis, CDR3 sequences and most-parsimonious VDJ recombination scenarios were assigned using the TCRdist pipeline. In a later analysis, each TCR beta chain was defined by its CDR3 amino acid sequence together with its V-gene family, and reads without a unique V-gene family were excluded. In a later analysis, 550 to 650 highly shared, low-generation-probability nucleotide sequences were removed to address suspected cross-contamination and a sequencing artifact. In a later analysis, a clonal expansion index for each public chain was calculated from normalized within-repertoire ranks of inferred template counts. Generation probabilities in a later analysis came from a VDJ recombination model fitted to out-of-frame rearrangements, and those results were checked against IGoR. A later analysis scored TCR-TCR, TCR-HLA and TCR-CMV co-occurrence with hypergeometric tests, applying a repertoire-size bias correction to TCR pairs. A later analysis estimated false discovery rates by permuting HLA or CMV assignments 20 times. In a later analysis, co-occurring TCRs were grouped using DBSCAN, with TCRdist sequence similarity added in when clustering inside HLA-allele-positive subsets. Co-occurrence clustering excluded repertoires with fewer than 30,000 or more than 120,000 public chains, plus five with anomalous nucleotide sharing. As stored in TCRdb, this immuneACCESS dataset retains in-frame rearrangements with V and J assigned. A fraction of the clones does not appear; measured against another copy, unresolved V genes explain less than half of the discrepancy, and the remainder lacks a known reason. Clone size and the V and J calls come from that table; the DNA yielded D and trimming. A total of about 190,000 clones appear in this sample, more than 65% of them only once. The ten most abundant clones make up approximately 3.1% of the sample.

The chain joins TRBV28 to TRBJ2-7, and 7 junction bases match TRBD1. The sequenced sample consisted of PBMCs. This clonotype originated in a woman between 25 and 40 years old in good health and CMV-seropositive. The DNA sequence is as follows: TGTGCCAGCAAAAACCGGGACAGACTCCTTTTACCTTACGAGCAGTACTTC. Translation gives CASKNRDRLLLPYEQYF.